The 7 T cell receptor beta chains given below trace back to one sample, sequenced in a study of blood T cell repertoires in COVID-19. This table comes from immunoSEQ multiplex PCR, and its TCRdb copy is limited to in-frame clones, with some not included. The table records some 170,000 clones, 80% to 90% of them present only once. Sequences were obtained from peripheral blood. The source of these receptors is a woman between 40 and 50 years old with COVID-19, enrolled during active disease.

The rearrangement uses TRBV28 and TRBJ2-1; 9 bases are shared with TRBD2. Germline loops: CDR1 MDHEN, CDR2 SYDVKM. Trimming took 6 bases from V and 4 from J; bases not matched to a gene: 7. CDR3 length: 15 amino acids. The CDR3 reads CASRGSGGAYNEQFF. Here the CDR3 DNA reads TGTGCCAGCAGAGGTAGCGGGGGAGCATACAATGAGCAGTTCTTC. Drawing the rest from reference TRBV28 and TRBJ2-1, the complete variable domain is DVKVTQSSRYLVKRTGEKVFLECVQDMDHENMFWYRQDPGLGLRLIYFSYDVKMKEKGDIPEGYSVSREKKERFSLILESASTNQTSMYLCASRGSGGAYNEQFFGPGTRLTVL.

This chain uses TRBV7-3 with TRBJ2-4, with D possibly being TRBD1 (6 bases). Germline V gene sequence: CDR1 SGHTA, CDR2 FQGTGA. The CDR3 length is 14 residues. The ends were cut back, 5 bases at V and 6 bases at J, with 14 bases in the middle. CDR3 bases: TGTGCCAGCAGCGATCCGGCAGGGGTAAACATTCAGTACTTC. Translated: CASSDPAGVNIQYF.

The chain links TRBV2 to TRBJ2-1; the D gene is possibly TRBD2 (5 bases). Germline values: CDR1 SNHLY, CDR2 FYNNEI. Deletions cut 4 bases from V and 6 bases from J, with 16 bases between. The CDR3 is 15 residues long. CDR3 sequence reads: CASSGAYPAGNEQFF. The CDR3 DNA sequence: TGTGCCAGCAGTGGGGCCTACCCGGCGGGCAATGAGCAGTTCTTC.

This clone was counted only a few times. V and J are TRBV14 and TRBJ2-1; TRBD1 matches at 7 bases. The germline gives CDR1 SGHDN, CDR2 FVKESK. The trim removed 1 base at V and 2 bases at J, leaving 5 bases unmatched. This CDR3 is built from 16 residues. The CDR3 loop reads CASSQARQGTYNEQFF. Written as DNA, the CDR3 is TGTGCCAGCAGCCAAGCCAGACAGGGAACCTACAATGAGCAGTTCTTC.

The CDR3 region has the DNA TGTGCCAGCAGTGAAGCCCCAGGGGACTCTGGAAACACCATATATTTT. It is translated as CASSEAPGDSGNTIYF. V is TRBV6-1 and J is TRBJ1-3, with TRBD1 as a possible D gene (6 bases). V was trimmed by 0 bases and J by 0 bases, leaving 9 bases between them. The germline V gene encodes CDR1 MNHNS and CDR2 SASEGT. This CDR3 is built from 16 residues.

At least ten counts were recorded for this clone. The rearrangement links TRBV6-4 to TRBJ2-2; 7 bases map to TRBD2. The CDR3 has 13 amino acids. The V segment lost 5 bases and the J segment 3 bases; nucleotides outside the gene matches: 0. Per germline, CDR1 MRHNA and CDR2 SNTAGT. The CDR3 DNA reads as TGTGCCAGCAGTAGCGGGGACACCGGGGAGCTGTTTTTT. Amino acids: CASSSGDTGELFF.

The chain joins TRBV6-2 or TRBV6-3 to TRBJ1-1, with a weak D call TRBD1 (6 bases). CDR1 MNHEY and CDR2 SVGEGT come from the germline V gene. V shed 2 bases and J shed 11 bases, with 9 bases lying between them. The CDR3 runs 11 residues. For the CDR3, the DNA is TGTGCCAGCAGTTACGGGGGGGCTGCTTTCTTT. Translation gives CASSYGGAAFF.